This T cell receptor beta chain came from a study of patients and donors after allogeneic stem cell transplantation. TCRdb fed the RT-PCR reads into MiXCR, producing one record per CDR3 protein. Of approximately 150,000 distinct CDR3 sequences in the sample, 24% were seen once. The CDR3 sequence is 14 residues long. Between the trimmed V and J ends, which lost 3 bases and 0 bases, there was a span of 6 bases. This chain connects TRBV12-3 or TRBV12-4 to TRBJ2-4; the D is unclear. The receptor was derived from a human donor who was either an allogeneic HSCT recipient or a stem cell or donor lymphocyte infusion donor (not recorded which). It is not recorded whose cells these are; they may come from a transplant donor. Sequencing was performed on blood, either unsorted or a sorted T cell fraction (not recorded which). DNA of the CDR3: TGTGCCAGCAGTTTTTTATTAGCCAAAAACATTCAGTACTTC. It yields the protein CASSFLLAKNIQYF.